A single sample is the source of the 27 T cell receptor beta chains below, sequenced in a study of blood T cells in healthy people across ages. With a J-beta primer mix and a sample-barcoded 5' primer, a second PCR ran about 6 to 11 cycles. TCRdb fed the 5' RACE reads into MiXCR, producing one record per CDR3 protein. The table includes approximately 790,000 distinct CDR3 sequences, less than 80% detected once. The material sequenced was blood. The receptors come from a man aged 30 to 39 in good health.

V and J are TRBV11-2 and TRBJ2-7; 13 nucleotides match TRBD2. CDR3 length: 18 amino acids. V was clipped by 6 bases and J by 0 bases; unmatched bases: 11. The germline V gene has CDR1 SGHAT and CDR2 FQNNGV. The CDR3 DNA sequence: TGTGCCAGCAGTTACCGGACTAGCGGGGGCCCCAGCTCCTACGAGCAGTACTTC. Its protein product is CASSYRTSGGPSSYEQYF.

This sequence joins TRBV20-1 and TRBJ2-7; 9 positions match TRBD2. Germline V gene data show CDR1 as DFQATT and CDR2 as SNEGSKA (reference sequence). V shed 3 bases and J 1 base; nucleotides not matched to a gene: 10. CDR3 length equals 16 residues. DNA of the CDR3: TGCAGTGCTAGTTTACGGCTAGCGGGACCATCCTACGAGCAGTACTTC. Translation: CSASLRLAGPSYEQYF.

The V call is TRBV7-2, the J call TRBJ2-4; weak D call: TRBD2 (6 bases). Trimming removed 1 base from V and 8 bases from J, with 15 bases in between. The length of the CDR3 is 15 residues. The germline V gene has CDR1 SGHTA and CDR2 FQGNSA. The CDR3 sequence is CASSLEAEGWDIQYF. The CDR3 bases are TGTGCCAGCAGCTTAGAAGCGGAGGGTTGGGACATTCAGTACTTC.

The chain uses TRBV7-2 and TRBJ1-1; no clear D. The V gene lost 2 bases and the J gene lost 5 bases, with 15 bases spanning the gap. CDR3 size: 15 residues. The germline gives CDR1 SGHTA, CDR2 FQGNSA. The CDR3 DNA reads as TGTGCCAGCAGCTTAATGCCTGGGTCGGATACTGAAGCTTTCTTT. Translating it yields CASSLMPGSDTEAFF.

The V gene is TRBV4-2, the J gene TRBJ2-3; TRBD2 matches at 12 bases. The CDR3 covers 18 residues. Germline trimming cut 4 bases from V and 2 bases from J; bases unmatched to any gene: 10. Looked up from germline, CDR1 is LGHNA and CDR2 is YNFKEQ. CDR3 coding DNA: TGTGCCAGCAGCCTCAGTACTAGCGGGGGGACTTTCACAGATACGCAGTATTTT. The encoded protein is CASSLSTSGGTFTDTQYF.

The V gene is TRBV20-1, the J gene TRBJ2-1; the match to TRBD2 covers 8 bases. The CDR3 is 16 amino acids. With V trimmed by 0 bases and J by 2 bases, 6 bases remained unmatched. In germline, CDR1 is DFQATT, CDR2 SNEGSKA (reference sequence). The CDR3, as DNA: TGCAGTGCTAGAGAAACGGGGGGGTCTGCCTACAATGAGCAGTTCTTC. Translation: CSARETGGSAYNEQFF.

This clonotype has a count of ten or more. The CDR3 region has the DNA TGTGCCAGCAGTCTTGCGACGGGGGGGCTCCTCTACGAGCAGTACTTC. Amino acid sequence: CASSLATGGLLYEQYF. The chain recombines TRBV28 with TRBJ2-7, with 8 bases fitting TRBD2. The ends lost 5 bases at V and 3 bases at J; junction bases unmatched: 12. The CDR3 runs to 16 residues. CDR1 MDHEN and CDR2 SYDVKM come from the germline V gene.

CDR3 residues: CSARDPPTSGGLLRIDTQYF. DNA of the CDR3: TGCAGTGCTAGAGATCCGCCTACTAGCGGGGGGCTGCTACGAATAGATACGCAGTATTTT. The chain couples TRBV20-1 to TRBJ2-3; 12 bases agree with TRBD2. The germline V gene has CDR1 DFQATT and CDR2 SNEGSKA (reference sequence). J lost 5 bases, V lost 0 bases, and 18 bases had no gene match. The CDR3 runs to 20 residues.

The rearrangement links TRBV20-1 to TRBJ2-1; 11 positions match TRBD2. CDR3 length: 15 residues. Per the germline V gene, CDR1 is DFQATT and CDR2 is SNEGSKA (reference sequence). In DNA form, the CDR3 reads TGCGCTAGGCTAGCGGGGGGTCTCAACTACAATGAGCAGTTCTTC. Its protein is CARLAGGLNYNEQFF.

The V and J genes are TRBV10-3 and TRBJ2-1, with 11 bases aligning to TRBD2. Germline V CDR1 and CDR2: ENHRY, SYGVKD. Losses at the gene ends were 6 bases for V and 1 base for J; bases not matched to a gene: 11. CDR3 length: 18 amino acids. The CDR3 protein is CAIRAPTSGERSYNEQFF. In DNA form, the CDR3 reads TGTGCCATCAGGGCCCCGACTAGCGGGGAAAGGTCCTACAATGAGCAGTTCTTC.

The rearrangement joins TRBV15 to TRBJ2-7; D call uncertain. V was pared by 1 base and J by 5 bases, with 9 bases between. Germline values: CDR1 LNHNV, CDR2 YYDKDF (reference sequence). The CDR3 is 13 amino acids. The DNA of the CDR3 is TGTGCCACCAGCAGAGGGTGGGTCGACGAGCAGTACTTC. It encodes CATSRGWVDEQYF.

This chain joins TRBV6-6 and TRBJ1-2, with TRBD1 matching 7 bases. V trimming: 6 bases; J trimming: 8 bases; junction bases outside the gene matches: 12. Looked up from germline, CDR1 is MNHNY and CDR2 is SVGAGI (reference sequence). This CDR3 contains 14 residues. CDR3 residues: CASSPVERGRGYTF. CDR3 nucleotides: TGTGCCAGCAGCCCCGTGGAGAGGGGGCGAGGCTACACCTTC.

The rearrangement joins TRBV15 to TRBJ1-2, with D unresolved. Deletions cut 0 bases from V and 4 bases from J, with 9 bases between. Germline lookup yields CDR1 LNHNV and CDR2 YYDKDF (reference sequence). The CDR3 has 14 amino acids. The CDR3 sequence: CATSRDLQAYGYTF. The CDR3 DNA reads TGTGCCACCAGCAGAGATTTGCAGGCCTATGGCTACACCTTC. Full variable domain (outside the CDR3, taken from reference TRBV15 and TRBJ1-2): DAMVIQNPRYQVTQFGKPVTLSCSQTLNHNVMYWYQQKSSQAPKLLFHYYDKDFNNEADTPDNFQSRRPNTSFCFLDIRSPGLGDTAMYLCATSRDLQAYGYTFGSGTRLTVV.

The rearrangement uses TRBV15 and TRBJ1-1; D gene uncertain. Germline V gene sequence: CDR1 LNHNV, CDR2 YYDKDF (reference sequence). V dropped 0 bases and J dropped 7 bases, with 15 bases sitting between them. This CDR3 contains 15 residues. In DNA, the CDR3 is TGTGCCACCAGCAGAGATAGAGCCAGAGGGCTTGAAGCTTTCTTT. Translated, it gives CATSRDRARGLEAFF.

The chain uses TRBV12-3 or TRBV12-4 and TRBJ1-2, with 9 bases fitting TRBD1. This CDR3 contains 14 residues. V was pared by 8 bases and J by 6 bases, with 10 bases of the junction left unmatched. CDR3 DNA: TGTGCCAGCCGAGCTACAGGGGGCAAAGATGGCTACACCTTC. It codes for CASRATGGKDGYTF.

A note on this clonotype: This may be a read error, as it is one base from a much larger clone. The J gene is TRBJ2-5, the V gene TRBV10-3; the D is unclear. The end of the DNA fits TRBJ2-1 better, so the J call may be wrong. This CDR3 is built from 15 residues. The germline CDR1 and CDR2 sequences are ENHRY and SYGVKD. The CDR3 sequence: CAISEGRRTQETQFF. The DNA for the CDR3 is TGTGCCATCAGTGAGGGAAGACGGACCCAAGAGACCCAGTTCTTC.

This clonotype came up a few times. This chain connects TRBV6-5 to TRBJ2-5; D possibly corresponds to TRBD2 (6 bases). Germline V CDR1 and CDR2: MNHEY, SVGAGI. CDR3 length equals 13 residues. Trimming stripped 6 bases from V and 1 base from J, with 9 bases between. CDR3 nucleotide sequence: TGTGCCAGCAGAATCGGGAGCCAAGAGACCCAGTACTTC. Translation: CASRIGSQETQYF.

This rearrangement joins TRBV10-3 to TRBJ2-7; D ambiguous. The V end was cut by 0 bases, the J end by 5 bases, with 8 bases between. This CDR3 spans 13 amino acids. The germline V gene encodes CDR1 ENHRY and CDR2 SYGVKD. CDR3 sequence (DNA): TGTGCCATCAGTGAGTCGACGCCGGACGAGCAGTACTTC. Protein product: CAISESTPDEQYF.

This clonotype was observed a handful of times. V usage is TRBV4-3 and J usage is TRBJ2-1; weak D call: TRBD1 (7 bases). V lost 4 bases, J lost 8 bases, and 15 bases lay in between. In germline, CDR1 is LGHNA, CDR2 YSLEER. The CDR3 has 14 residues. For the CDR3, the DNA is TGCGCCAGCAGCCGCGACAGGGAGGTTGATGAGCAGTTCTTC. Residues: CASSRDREVDEQFF.

Here the CDR3 reads CASSYSGSSTYNEQFF. The CDR3 bases are TGTGCCAGCAGTTACTCTGGGTCTAGCACCTACAATGAGCAGTTCTTC. The chain has TRBV6-5 and TRBJ2-1; a possible D gene is TRBD2 (5 bases). From germline, CDR1 is MNHEY and CDR2 SVGAGI. The V end lost 0 bases, the J end lost 2 bases, and 11 bases lay between the germline ends. The CDR3 covers 16 residues.

This clonotype has a count of ten or more. The genes are TRBV20-1 and TRBJ1-1; TRBD1 is a possible D gene (5 bases). The CDR3 sequence is 14 residues long. Per the germline V gene, CDR1 is DFQATT and CDR2 is SNEGSKA (reference sequence). Between the trimmed V and J ends, which lost 1 base and 4 bases, there was a span of 13 bases. This CDR3 reads CSARGIGRGTEAFF. Written as DNA, the CDR3 is TGCAGTGCTAGAGGAATAGGGAGGGGCACTGAAGCTTTCTTT.

This clonotype turned up a few times. This chain uses TRBV6-2 or TRBV6-3 with TRBJ2-7, with D possibly matching TRBD1 (6 bases). Between the trimmed V and J ends, which lost 7 bases and 2 bases, there was a span of 12 bases. The CDR3 sequence is 13 residues long. Germline V gene lookup returns CDR1 MNHEY and CDR2 SVGEGT. CDR3: CASTRQAAYEQYF. The CDR3 DNA sequence: TGTGCCAGCACTCGACAGGCGGCCTACGAGCAGTACTTC.

This clonotype was detected only a few times. This chain connects TRBV10-2 to TRBJ1-5; D perhaps matches TRBD1 (5 bases). The CDR3 covers 13 residues. Germline values: CDR1 WSHSY, CDR2 SAAADI. V lost 6 bases to trimming and J lost 2 bases, with 8 bases between them. The CDR3 nucleotides are TGCGCCAGCAGGGGGCTTGGCAATCAGCCCCAGCATTTT. This gives the protein CASRGLGNQPQHF.

This chain joins TRBV20-1 and TRBJ2-7, with TRBD1 matching over 7 bases. J lost 0 bases, V lost 6 bases, and 5 bases had no gene match. CDR3 length equals 13 residues. CDR1 and CDR2 from the germline V gene are DFQATT and SNEGSKA (reference sequence). CDR3 nucleotide sequence: TGCAGTGCCTTGGACAGGTTCTCCTACGAGCAGTACTTC. Protein: CSALDRFSYEQYF.

This clonotype was counted ten times or more. This CDR3 reads CASSGGGREPNEQFF. DNA for the CDR3: TGTGCCAGCAGCGGCGGGGGCAGGGAACCTAATGAGCAGTTCTTC. The rearrangement uses TRBV7-9 and TRBJ2-1; tentatively, D is TRBD2 (7 bases). This CDR3 has 15 amino acids. Per germline, CDR1 SEHNR and CDR2 FQNEAQ (reference sequence). The V gene lost 5 bases and the J gene lost 7 bases, with 18 bases spanning the gap.

The chain couples TRBV7-9 to TRBJ2-3; TRBD2 is a possible D gene (5 bases). Germline V lookup: CDR1 SEHNR, CDR2 FQNEAQ (reference sequence). With 6 bases removed from V and 6 bases from J, the gap between germline ends came to 10 bases. This CDR3 is built from 12 residues. This CDR3 is CASRESGDTQYF. In nucleotides, the CDR3 is TGTGCCAGCAGGGAGTCGGGGGATACGCAGTATTTT.

Only a few counts were recorded for this clonotype. The rearrangement links TRBV7-9 to TRBJ1-6, with D possibly being TRBD1 (6 bases). Trimming took off 5 bases at V and 5 bases at J, with 13 bases between the two ends. CDR1 is SEHNR and CDR2 is FQNEAQ in the germline V gene (reference sequence). The CDR3 is 15 amino acids. CDR3 sequence: CASSNLDRNNSPLHF. DNA of the CDR3: TGTGCCAGCAGCAACCTCGACAGGAATAATTCACCCCTCCACTTT.